This T cell receptor beta chain came from a study of blood T cell repertoires in COVID-19. Study-wide context: The study drew acute and convalescent COVID-19 samples from the United States, Italy and Spain. T cells, B-cell-depleted T cells, or PBMCs supplied cDNA or gDNA.

Original methodology: Estimation of nucleated cell counts was performed using reference gene primer amplification. This table comes from immunoSEQ multiplex PCR, and its TCRdb copy is limited to in-frame clones, with some not included. V, J and clone size are those of that table, while D and trimming were read from the DNA. The sample lists around 55,000 clones; about nine tenths were seen once. The CDR3 has 14 amino acids. Per the germline V gene, CDR1 is LNHDA and CDR2 is SQIVND (reference sequence). Trimming shortened V by 6 bases and J by 3 bases, and 11 bases separated the two germline ends. The clonotype comes from a man aged 35-49 years with acute or convalescent COVID-19. Sequences were obtained from peripheral blood. The rearrangement joins TRBV19 to TRBJ1-4; tentative D call: TRBD1 (6 bases). CDR3 loop: CASRRQAANEKLFF. CDR3 DNA: TGTGCCAGTAGAAGACAGGCGGCTAATGAAAAACTGTTTTTT.